A single sample gave rise to the 12 T cell receptor beta chains below, sequenced in a study of blood T cell repertoires in COVID-19. TCRdb's table, derived via immunoSEQ multiplex PCR, lists solely in-frame clones and lacks some. The sample holds over 120,000 clones, 75% to 80% seen once. Input material: PBMCs or T cells enriched from blood (not recorded which). Source of these receptors: a woman in her forties or fifties who had recovered from COVID-19.

The chain links TRBV28 to TRBJ2-3, with 7 bases aligning to TRBD2. The germline V gene has CDR1 MDHEN and CDR2 SYDVKM. The CDR3 has 16 amino acids. Losses at the gene ends were 5 bases for V and 2 bases for J; bases not matched to a gene: 10. The CDR3 here is CASSPSTSEITDTQYF. CDR3 coding DNA: TGTGCCAGCAGTCCTTCCACTAGCGAGATCACAGATACGCAGTATTTT.

The chain recombines TRBV2 with TRBJ2-5; 7 bases align to TRBD1. Germline values: CDR1 SNHLY, CDR2 FYNNEI. This CDR3 has 14 residues. The V segment lost 3 bases and the J segment 4 bases; nucleotides outside the gene matches: 5. The DNA of the CDR3 is TGTGCCAGCAGTGACAGGGGGAATGGAGAGACCCAGTACTTC. Translated, it gives CASSDRGNGETQYF.

The sample holds one count of this clone. The V gene is TRBV6-5, the J gene TRBJ2-1, with 10 bases lining up with TRBD2. Per germline, CDR1 MNHEY and CDR2 SVGAGI. The CDR3 consists of 15 residues. The J segment lost 1 base and the V segment lost 7 bases, leaving 4 bases of the junction unmatched. In nucleotides, the CDR3 is TGTGCCAGCACCTCTAGCGGGGGATCCTACAATGAGCAGTTCTTC. Its protein product is CASTSSGGSYNEQFF.

The chain recombines TRBV19 with TRBJ1-2; possible D gene TRBD1, 5 bases. Germline values: CDR1 LNHDA, CDR2 SQIVND (reference sequence). This CDR3 is built from 13 residues. The V and J ends lost 1 base and 4 bases respectively, with 7 bases between them. Written as DNA, the CDR3 is TGTGCCAGTAGTATAGGGAGGGGCTATGGCTACACCTTC. Its protein product is CASSIGRGYGYTF.

The chain recombines TRBV5-4 with TRBJ2-5; the D gene is possibly TRBD1 (5 bases). The CDR3 spans 14 residues. Germline V CDR1 and CDR2: SGHNT, YYREEE (reference sequence). The germline V and J ends were trimmed by 0 bases and 5 bases, with 11 bases remaining between them. The CDR3 loop is CASSLVPGRETQYF. Written as DNA, the CDR3 is TGTGCCAGCAGCTTGGTCCCAGGGCGGGAGACCCAGTACTTC.

The chain joins TRBV11-2 to TRBJ1-5, with a weak D call TRBD1 (6 bases). Germline CDR1 is SGHAT and CDR2 is FQNNGV. Trimming removed 3 bases at V and 0 bases at J, with 15 bases between. The length of the CDR3 is 17 residues. The chain's CDR3 is CASSLGWGRYSNQPQHF. The CDR3 DNA sequence: TGTGCCAGCAGCTTGGGGTGGGGGCGTTATAGCAATCAGCCCCAGCATTTT.

The rearrangement links TRBV14 to TRBJ2-3; D gene unclear. Trimming removed 4 bases from V and 2 bases from J, with 7 bases in between. The CDR3 totals 13 residues. Per germline, CDR1 SGHDN and CDR2 FVKESK. The DNA of the CDR3 is TGTGCCAGCAGCCCCTCCCTCACAGATACGCAGTATTTT. It encodes CASSPSLTDTQYF.

The chain combines TRBV10-3 with TRBJ2-3; 13 nucleotides match TRBD2. Per germline, CDR1 ENHRY and CDR2 SYGVKD. There are 18 residues in the CDR3. With V trimmed by 1 base and J by 0 bases, 4 bases remained unmatched. CDR3 loop: CAISEFLGLAGSTDTQYF. The CDR3 nucleotides are TGTGCCATCAGTGAGTTCCTGGGACTAGCGGGAAGCACAGATACGCAGTATTTT.

The V call is TRBV7-2, the J call TRBJ1-1, with D tentatively TRBD1 (5 bases). Per the germline V gene, CDR1 is SGHTA and CDR2 is FQGNSA. Trimming shortened V by 5 bases and J by 6 bases, and 13 bases separated the two germline ends. The CDR3 extends over 13 amino acids. The CDR3 DNA is TGTGCCAGCAGCATCATTAGGGGCTCTGAAGCTTTCTTT. Translation gives CASSIIRGSEAFF.

V usage is TRBV6-1 and J usage is TRBJ2-7; TRBD1 might be the D (5 bases). The V gene lost 2 bases and the J gene lost 2 bases, with 10 bases spanning the gap. The CDR3 is made up of 14 amino acids. The germline V gene has CDR1 MNHNS and CDR2 SASEGT. CDR3 bases: TGTGCCAGCAGTGAAACGGTGGGGCCCTACGAGCAGTACTTC. Translation: CASSETVGPYEQYF.

V is TRBV7-9 and J is TRBJ2-7, with no clear D. Looked up from germline, CDR1 is SEHNR and CDR2 is FQNEAQ (reference sequence). The CDR3 extends over 12 amino acids. V gave up 5 bases and J gave up 4 bases, with 9 bases separating them. This CDR3 reads CASSPARYEQYF. The CDR3 DNA reads TGTGCCAGCAGCCCTGCTAGGTACGAGCAGTACTTC. The full variable domain, with the rest looked up from reference TRBV7-9 and TRBJ2-7, is DTGVSQNPRHKITKRGQNVTFRCDPISEHNRLYWYRQTLGQGPEFLTYFQNEAQLEKSRLLSDRFSAERPKGSFSTLEIQRTEQGDSAMYLCASSPARYEQYFGPGTRLTVT.

V usage is TRBV7-9 and J usage is TRBJ1-2, with 7 bases lining up with TRBD1. The J segment lost 3 bases and the V segment lost 6 bases, leaving 10 bases of the junction unmatched. CDR3 length: 15 amino acids. Germline loops: CDR1 SEHNR, CDR2 FQNEAQ (reference sequence). The CDR3 loop reads CASSGPTGQDYGYTF. The CDR3, as DNA: TGTGCCAGCAGTGGACCGACAGGGCAGGACTATGGCTACACCTTC.